These T cell receptor beta chains were read from a single sample in a study of cytomegalovirus exposure and HLA in healthy donors. Sequencing used immunoSEQ multiplex PCR; TCRdb keeps in-frame clones, though not all of them. The table records under 110,000 clones, roughly 70% of them present only once. The sequencing input was PBMCs. The source is a middle-aged man in good health and CMV-seronegative. CDR3s include the opening cysteine and the closing phenylalanine or tryptophan. The D gene is left open where the match is weak. Size tells how often a clone was seen (once, few, many) or the class of an expanded clone, and some rows leave it out.

v_call,j_call,d_call,clone_size,cdr3_nt,cdr3_aa
TRBV25-1,TRBJ2-7,.,.,TGTGCCAGCAGCAGGGGTTACGAGCAGTACTTC,CASSRGYEQYF
TRBV5-1,TRBJ2-5,TRBD2,few,TGCGCCAGCAGCTTAGGTAGCGGGATAGGCCAAGAGACCCAGTACTTC,CASSLGSGIGQETQYF
TRBV4-3,TRBJ1-4,.,.,TGCGCCAGCAGCCGGCGACTCGGGGATGAAAAACTGTTTTTT,CASSRRLGDEKLFF
TRBV30,TRBJ1-5,TRBD1,.,TGTGCCTGGAGTACCCGGACAGGGGTCCAGCCCCAGCATTTT,CAWSTRTGVQPQHF
TRBV23-1,TRBJ1-5,.,.,TGCGCCAGCAGTCATAAGGGGAACAGTGACCGACCAAGCAATCAGCCCCAGCATTTT,CASSHKGNSDRPSNQPQHF
TRBV11-2,TRBJ1-1,TRBD1,.,TGTGCCAGCAGCTTATACAGGGGGGTCACTGAAGCTTTCTTT,CASSLYRGVTEAFF
TRBV30,TRBJ2-1,TRBD2,.,TGTGCCTGGAGCCCGGGACTAGCGATCTACAATGAGCAGTTCTTC,CAWSPGLAIYNEQFF
TRBV28,TRBJ1-1,TRBD1,.,TGTGCCAGCACCATACAGGGGGCTGAAGCTTTCTTT,CASTIQGAEAFF
TRBV7-6,TRBJ2-7,.,.,TGTGCCAGCGGAACTCTCTACAGGGGGGGAACCTACGAGCAGTACTTC,CASGTLYRGGTYEQYF
TRBV28,TRBJ1-1,TRBD1,few,TGTGCCAGCAGCCTCGGACAGGTCAAGGGGGCTTTCTTT,CASSLGQVKGAFF
TRBV5-1,TRBJ1-2,.,.,TGCGCCAGCAGCTACTCCAACGACCGGCGGGGCTACACCTTC,CASSYSNDRRGYTF
TRBV30,TRBJ1-6,.,.,TGTGCCTGGAGTCCCCGGAGCTCCTATAATTCACCCCTCCACTTT,CAWSPRSSYNSPLHF
TRBV6-5,TRBJ2-1,TRBD2,once,TGTGCCAGCAGTTACTCTAGCGGGCTTTACAATGAGCAGTTCTTC,CASSYSSGLYNEQFF
TRBV2,TRBJ1-6,TRBD1,few,TGTGCCAGCAGTGGGGGACAGGGTAAAGATTCACCCCTCCACTTT,CASSGGQGKDSPLHF
TRBV9,TRBJ1-2,TRBD1,.,TGTGCCAGCAGCCCGAATCCAGGGGGTGGCTACACCTTC,CASSPNPGGGYTF
TRBV30,TRBJ1-5,TRBD1,few,TGTGCCTGGAGAGGACAGGGACAAGGGCCCCAGCATTTT,CAWRGQGQGPQHF
TRBV7-9,TRBJ1-2,TRBD1,.,TGTGCCAGCGGAGACCCGGACAGGGCCTTCGGCTACACCTTC,CASGDPDRAFGYTF
TRBV28,TRBJ1-5,.,.,TGTGCCAGCAGTTTAGGACTTCATCAGCCCCAGCATTTT,CASSLGLHQPQHF
TRBV19,TRBJ1-5,.,.,TGTGCCAGTAGTACCCAGGGGACCTATCAGCCCCAGCATTTT,CASSTQGTYQPQHF
TRBV18,TRBJ2-1,.,.,TGTGCCAGCTCACCAAAGGGGGCGCGGGGTAATGAGCAGTTCTTC,CASSPKGARGNEQFF
TRBV4-2,TRBJ2-5,.,.,TGTGCCAGCAGCCAAGTCTCTGGCGGGTTGGGCGGGGAGACCCAGTACTTC,CASSQVSGGLGGETQYF
TRBV6-5,TRBJ2-2,.,.,TGTGCCAGCAGTGGGTGGGAGACGGGGGAGCTGTTTTTT,CASSGWETGELFF
TRBV9,TRBJ2-7,.,.,TGTGCCAGCAGCTATCGGGACATTTCCTACGAGCAGTACTTC,CASSYRDISYEQYF
TRBV30,TRBJ2-7,TRBD2,few,TGTGCCTGGACAGTAGCGGGGGTTACCTACGAGCAGTACTTC,CAWTVAGVTYEQYF
TRBV2,TRBJ2-1,.,.,TGTGCCAGCAACCTAAACGGGCCAGGGTGGAATGAGCAGTTCTTC,CASNLNGPGWNEQFF
TRBV11-2,TRBJ2-1,.,.,TGTGCCAGCAGCCTAAAGGGGTCCCATGAGCAGTTCTTC,CASSLKGSHEQFF
TRBV23-1,TRBJ2-3,TRBD2,.,TGCGCCAGTGGCGCGGTAGCGGGAACAGATACGCAGTATTTT,CASGAVAGTDTQYF
TRBV27,TRBJ1-5,.,once,TGTGCCAGCAGGATAACAGGACAGCTTTTCTTGCCCCAGCATTTT,CASRITGQLFLPQHF
TRBV19,TRBJ2-3,TRBD2,.,TGTGCCACAACCTTAGGAGCGGGGGACACAGATACGCAGTATTTT,CATTLGAGDTDTQYF
TRBV27,TRBJ2-7,.,.,TGTGCCAGCAGTTCCCCCTTCGCGGGGGACAACGAGCAGTACTTC,CASSSPFAGDNEQYF
TRBV7-9,TRBJ1-1,TRBD1,.,TGTGCCAGCAGCTCAACAGGGGAGAACACTGAAGCTTTCTTT,CASSSTGENTEAFF
TRBV7-9,TRBJ2-7,.,.,TGTGCCAGCAGCTTATTTGTGCAGGGCTACGAGCAGTACTTC,CASSLFVQGYEQYF
TRBV5-1,TRBJ2-5,TRBD2,once,TGCGCCAGCAGCTGGACTAGCGGGGGGGCTCAGGAGACCCAGTACTTC,CASSWTSGGAQETQYF
TRBV6-1,TRBJ2-5,TRBD1,.,TGTGCCAGCAGTGTTCAAAAGACACAGGGGGCTGGGACCCAGTACTTC,CASSVQKTQGAGTQYF
TRBV27,TRBJ2-1,TRBD2,.,TGTGCCAGCAGTTTTTCCAGAACAGCGGGGGCTGCCAGGGGTGAGCAGTTCTTC,CASSFSRTAGAARGEQFF
TRBV6-6,TRBJ1-6,TRBD1,.,TGTGCCAGCAGTCACGGGACAGGGAGGGATTCACCCCTCCACTTT,CASSHGTGRDSPLHF
TRBV30,TRBJ1-6,.,.,TGTGCCTGGACCAAAACCCCCGACACCTTCCTCCACTTT,CAWTKTPDTFLHF
TRBV18,TRBJ1-5,.,.,TGTGCCAGCTCGGAGGGGAGGGAAAATCAGCCCCAGCATTTT,CASSEGRENQPQHF
TRBV2,TRBJ2-3,TRBD1,.,TGTGCCAGCAGTCCACAGGGGACGGACACAGATACGCAGTATTTT,CASSPQGTDTDTQYF
TRBV5-6,TRBJ2-5,TRBD1,.,TGTGCCAGCAGCCTGCCGAGACAGGGGGCAAAGCAGTACTTC,CASSLPRQGAKQYF
TRBV6-5,TRBJ2-1,.,.,TGTGCCAGCACCCAGGGGCAGGGCCACTACAATGAGCAGTTCTTC,CASTQGQGHYNEQFF
TRBV30,TRBJ1-1,TRBD1,.,TGTGCCTGGAGTCCGACGGACAGGGTACCAGCTTTCTTT,CAWSPTDRVPAFF
TRBV19,TRBJ2-2,TRBD2,.,TGTGCCAGTAGTGACCCTAGCGGGGTGAACACCGGGGAGCTGTTTTTT,CASSDPSGVNTGELFF
TRBV15,TRBJ2-1,.,.,TGTGCCACCAGCCCCCGGGGCGGGTGGGGGGACAATGAGCAGTTCTTC,CATSPRGGWGDNEQFF
TRBV6-5,TRBJ1-1,.,once,TGTGCCAGCAGCGGGCCCACGGGGAGGACTGAAGCTTTCTTT,CASSGPTGRTEAFF
TRBV29-1,TRBJ1-2,TRBD1,.,TGCAGCGTTCTTCTATCACCGGGACAGTCATATGGCTACACCTTC,CSVLLSPGQSYGYTF
TRBV30,TRBJ2-3,TRBD2,.,TGTGCCTGGAGTCCCCCCTGGGGAGGGGGCACAGATACGCAGTATTTT,CAWSPPWGGGTDTQYF
TRBV5-1,TRBJ2-3,TRBD2,.,TGCGCCAGCAGCTCGGGGGGGTCTAGCCCTACGCAGTATTTT,CASSSGGSSPTQYF
TRBV18,TRBJ2-5,TRBD2,.,TGTGCCAGCTCACCATCTAGCGGACAAGAGACCCAGTACTTC,CASSPSSGQETQYF
TRBV6-5,TRBJ2-2,TRBD2,.,TGTGCCAGCAAATTGGGACTAGCGGGGCGCGGGGAGCTGTTTTTT,CASKLGLAGRGELFF
TRBV30,TRBJ2-7,TRBD1,.,TGTGCCTGGAGTTCCGGACAGGACTACGAGCAGTACTTC,CAWSSGQDYEQYF
TRBV6-5,TRBJ2-7,TRBD1,.,TGTGCCAGCAGTCAAAGCAGGGGGTTTGGCGACGAGCAGTACTTC,CASSQSRGFGDEQYF
TRBV30,TRBJ1-5,.,.,TGTGCCTGGAGTTCGGGGTCCCATAGCAATCAGCCCCAGCATTTT,CAWSSGSHSNQPQHF
TRBV7-6,TRBJ2-5,TRBD2,few,TGTGCCAGCAGCTTTGGGCTAGCGGGAGCGGGCGAGACCCAGTACTTC,CASSFGLAGAGETQYF